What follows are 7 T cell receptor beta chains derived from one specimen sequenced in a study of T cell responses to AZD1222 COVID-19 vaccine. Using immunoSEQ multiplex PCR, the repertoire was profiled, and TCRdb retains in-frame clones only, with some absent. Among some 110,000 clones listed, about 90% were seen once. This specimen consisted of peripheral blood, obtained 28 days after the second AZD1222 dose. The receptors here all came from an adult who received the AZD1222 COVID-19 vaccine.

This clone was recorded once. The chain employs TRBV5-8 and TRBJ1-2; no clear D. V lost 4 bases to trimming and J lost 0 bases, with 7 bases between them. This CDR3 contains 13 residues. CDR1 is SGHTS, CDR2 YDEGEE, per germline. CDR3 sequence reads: CASSLTANYGYTF. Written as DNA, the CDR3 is TGTGCCAGCAGCCTGACTGCTAACTATGGCTACACCTTC.

This CDR3 is CASNPRGCRGQRSTWDQPQHF. The CDR3 nucleotides read TGTGCCAGCAACCCGCGCGGCTGTAGAGGACAGCGAAGTACCTGGGATCAGCCCCAGCATTTT. The chain uses TRBV14 and TRBJ1-5, with D possibly TRBD1 on 6 matching bases. Deletions cut 7 bases from V and 5 bases from J, with 36 bases between. CDR3 length equals 21 residues. Per the germline V gene, CDR1 is SGHDN and CDR2 is FVKESK.

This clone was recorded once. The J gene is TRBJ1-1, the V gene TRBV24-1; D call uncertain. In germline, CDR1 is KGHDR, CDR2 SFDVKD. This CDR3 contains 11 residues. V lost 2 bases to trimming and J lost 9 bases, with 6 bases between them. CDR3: CATSDYGKAFF. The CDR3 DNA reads TGTGCCACCAGTGATTACGGGAAAGCTTTCTTT.

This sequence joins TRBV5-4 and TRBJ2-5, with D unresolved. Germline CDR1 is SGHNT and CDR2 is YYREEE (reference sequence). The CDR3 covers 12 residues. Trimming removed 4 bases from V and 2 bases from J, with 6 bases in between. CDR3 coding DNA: TGTGCCAGCAGCCCTTCGCAAGAGACCCAGTACTTC. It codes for CASSPSQETQYF.

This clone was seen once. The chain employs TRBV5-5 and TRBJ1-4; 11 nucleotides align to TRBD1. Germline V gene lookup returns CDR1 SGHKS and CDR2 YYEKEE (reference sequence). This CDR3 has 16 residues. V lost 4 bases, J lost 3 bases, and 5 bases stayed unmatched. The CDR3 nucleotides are TGTGCCAGCAGCCGTGGACAGGGGGCAGCTAATGAAAAACTGTTTTTT. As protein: CASSRGQGAANEKLFF.

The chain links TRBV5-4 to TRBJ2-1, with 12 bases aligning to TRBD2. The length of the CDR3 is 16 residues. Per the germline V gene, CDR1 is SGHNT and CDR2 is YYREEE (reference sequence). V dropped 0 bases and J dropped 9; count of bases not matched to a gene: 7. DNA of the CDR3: TGTGCCAGCAGCTTGGGGCTAGCGGGGGGGCTGAGTGAGCAGTTCTTC. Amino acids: CASSLGLAGGLSEQFF.

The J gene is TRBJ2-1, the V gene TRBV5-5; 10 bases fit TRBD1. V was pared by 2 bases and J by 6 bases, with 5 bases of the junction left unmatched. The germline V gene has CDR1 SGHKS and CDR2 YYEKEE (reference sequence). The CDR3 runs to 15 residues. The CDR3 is CASSLTGTGVNEQFF. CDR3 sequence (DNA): TGTGCCAGCAGCTTAACCGGGACAGGGGTCAATGAGCAGTTCTTC.